This TCR beta chain is from a study of T cell changes during pregnancy in multiple sclerosis. Libraries were prepared by immunoSEQ multiplex PCR; TCRdb keeps only in-frame clonotypes and omits some of them. This table holds about 39,000 clones, 75% to 95% found once. The source was CD4+ T cells from peripheral blood mononuclear cells, collected in the first trimester of pregnancy. This clonotype was sampled from a female donor in good health, enrolled as a control in a pregnancy study.

CDR3 sequence: CASSLLSGAGTEAFF. For the CDR3, the DNA is TGCGCCAGCAGCCTCCTCTCCGGGGCGGGGACTGAAGCTTTCTTT. The chain is built from TRBV4-3 and TRBJ1-1; D might be TRBD1 (5 bases). Germline CDR1 is LGHNA and CDR2 is YSLEER. This CDR3 is 15 amino acids long. The germline V and J ends were trimmed by 4 bases and 5 bases, with 17 bases remaining between them.